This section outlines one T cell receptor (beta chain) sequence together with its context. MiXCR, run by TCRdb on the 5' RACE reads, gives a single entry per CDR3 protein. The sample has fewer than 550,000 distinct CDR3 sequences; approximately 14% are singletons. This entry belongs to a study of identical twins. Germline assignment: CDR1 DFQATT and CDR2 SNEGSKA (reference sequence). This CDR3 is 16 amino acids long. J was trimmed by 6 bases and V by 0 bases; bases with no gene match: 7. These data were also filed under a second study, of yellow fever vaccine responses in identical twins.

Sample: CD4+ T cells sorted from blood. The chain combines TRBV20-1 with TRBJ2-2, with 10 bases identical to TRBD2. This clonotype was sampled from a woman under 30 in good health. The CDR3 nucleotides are TGCAGTGCTAGAGATCTCCTAGCGGGAGCTCCCGGGGAGCTGTTTTTT. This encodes CSARDLLAGAPGELFF.